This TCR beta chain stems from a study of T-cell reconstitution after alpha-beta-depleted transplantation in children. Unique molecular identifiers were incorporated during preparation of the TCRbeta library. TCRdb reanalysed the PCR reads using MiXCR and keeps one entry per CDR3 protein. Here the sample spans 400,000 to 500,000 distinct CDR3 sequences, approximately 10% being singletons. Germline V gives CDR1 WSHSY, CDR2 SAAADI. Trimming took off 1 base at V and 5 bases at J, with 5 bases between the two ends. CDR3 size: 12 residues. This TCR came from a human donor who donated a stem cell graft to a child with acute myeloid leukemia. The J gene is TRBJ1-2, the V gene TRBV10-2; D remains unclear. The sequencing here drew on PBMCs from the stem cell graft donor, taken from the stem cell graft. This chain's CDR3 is CASSEWPYGYTF. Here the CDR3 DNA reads TGCGCCAGCAGTGAGTGGCCTTATGGCTACACCTTC.